A single sample is the source of the 3 T cell receptor beta chains below, sequenced in a study of blood T cell repertoires in COVID-19. Repertoires were generated with immunoSEQ multiplex PCR, while TCRdb's copy carries only in-frame clones and drops some. The sample lists some 74,000 clones; around 90% were seen once. The sequenced sample consisted of peripheral blood. Source of these receptors: a man in his fifties or sixties with acute or convalescent COVID-19.

The chain carries TRBV28 and TRBJ1-1; TRBD1 matches 10 bases. Looked up from germline, CDR1 is MDHEN and CDR2 is SYDVKM. This CDR3 comprises 14 residues. Trimming cost V 6 bases and J 4 bases; bases outside gene matches: 5. In nucleotides, the CDR3 is TGTGCCAGCAGAACGGGACAGGGGTCCACTGAAGCTTTCTTT. It codes for CASRTGQGSTEAFF.

The chain has TRBV5-6 and TRBJ1-2; D perhaps matches TRBD1 (6 bases). From germline, CDR1 is SGHDT and CDR2 YYEEEE. Trimming left V 4 bases short and J 4 bases short, with 14 bases between. The CDR3 consists of 14 residues. As DNA, the CDR3 is TGTGCCAGCAGCCTCCCCGGGACAACCTATGGCTACACCTTC. It yields the protein CASSLPGTTYGYTF.

The J gene is TRBJ2-2, the V gene TRBV5-1; 8 bases line up with TRBD1. The germline V gene has CDR1 SGHRS and CDR2 YFSETQ. CDR3 length: 16 amino acids. V lost 1 base, J lost 1 base, and 3 bases stayed unmatched. This chain's CDR3 is CASSLSGTGNTGELFF. The CDR3 DNA is TGCGCCAGCAGCTTGTCCGGGACAGGGAACACCGGGGAGCTGTTTTTT. Using reference TRBV5-1 and TRBJ2-2 for the parts outside the CDR3, the full variable domain is KAGVTQTPRYLIKTRGQQVTLSCSPISGHRSVSWYQQTPGQGLQFLFEYFSETQRNKGNFPGRFSGRQFSNSRSEMNVSTLELGDSALYLCASSLSGTGNTGELFFGEGSRLTVL.